This TCR beta chain was sequenced for a study of CD8 T cells in Susac syndrome (dated by TCRdb to between 2018 and 2021). For the wider study: Among the Susac syndrome patients who were sequenced, clinically active disease was present in over 5 and clinical remission was observed in 8 or 9. At blood withdrawal, Susac syndrome patients were either therapy-naive, taking corticosteroids (in some cases with IVIg as well), or taking IVIg alone. Repertoire sequencing was used to test whether CD8+ T cell activation and differentiation in Susac syndrome was antigen driven.

About this clonotype itself: Its antigen is unknown. Within one base of it there is no much larger clone, and no base qualities were kept.

RNA was extracted with the RNeasy kit and 0.5 to 1 ug was reverse transcribed using random hexamers. The immunoSEQ multiplex PCR assay, which covers 54 Vbeta and 13 Jbeta segments, was used to amplify TCR beta CDR3 regions. PCR amplification bias was corrected using a synthetic template baseline for primer optimization and computational correction. The paper's processing steps were these. Reads were assigned to V, D and J genes according to IMGT and analyzed in immunoSEQ Analyzer, with only productive sequences retained. Clonality was computed as one minus Shannon entropy normalized by log2 of the number of productive unique sequences. For each patient and control, public and private clones were evaluated within the 100 most prevalent clones. Clones were defined as Susac-specific if absent from the healthy and MS cohorts, from over a thousand published viral clones and from other ImmuneACCESS disease sequences. In TCRdb, the public reads were trimmed at Q25 with fastp and aligned with MiXCR, with productive beta chains retained. CDR3 protein duplicates are merged, each entry listing the most common genes and DNA. These V and J calls are TCRdb output, not the study's own analysis. This sample has 150,000 to 180,000 distinct CDR3 sequences in its table, and approximately 96% of those were observed once. The top ten hold around 0.15% of the sample.

Peripheral blood CD8+ and CD4+ T cells from healthy donors, Susac syndrome patients and multiple sclerosis patients were profiled using high-throughput TCR beta sequencing. Susac syndrome patients met recently defined diagnostic criteria for definite or probable disease. CD8+ TEMRA cells were enriched by FACS, while bulk CD8+ and CD4+ T cells were purified by magnetic negative isolation. Blood was drawn into EDTA tubes, processed within 24 hours, and PBMCs were isolated by density gradient centrifugation. PBMCs intended for TCR sequencing were frozen in liquid nitrogen and were later thawed in a 37 degrees C water bath. Purity of sorted or isolated CD4+, CD8+ and CD8+ TEMRA cells was at least 90%. Trimming accounts for 3 bases at V and 2 bases at J, while the number of junction bases matched to no gene is 4. Looking up the germline V gene (reference sequence) yields CDR1 LNHDA and CDR2 SQIVND. From its cysteine to its phenylalanine, the CDR3 spans 16 amino acids. CDR3 DNA only is kept here, 48 bases in frame from base 1.

Findings and caveats that apply to the study as a whole: The number of individuals in the TCR sequencing and HLA analysis was acknowledged as relatively small. The CD4+ T cell repertoire of patients with Susac syndrome showed no detectable clonal expansion.

Specimen: CD4+ T cells from PBMCs. The V and J genes are TRBV19 and TRBJ2-1; TRBD2 aligns with 10 central bases. The receptor was isolated from a human donor with Susac syndrome. The CDR3 is CASSMIAGGPYNEQFF. The bases are TGTGCCAGTAGTATGATAGCGGGGGGCCCCTACAATGAGCAGTTCTTC.